This T cell receptor (beta chain) is drawn from a study of T cells after yellow fever vaccination. Whole-study context: Fractions low in cell number were prepared with SMART-Seq v4 Ultra Low Input.

V shed 4 bases and J 10 bases; nucleotides not matched to a gene: 10. CDR1 is SGHRS, CDR2 YFSETQ, per germline. The CDR3 extends over 14 amino acids. This clonotype was observed a handful of times. TCRdb independently ran MiXCR on the 5' RACE reads; one entry per CDR3 protein. The table includes just under 600,000 distinct CDR3 sequences, about 14% detected once. The sequence was obtained from a man aged 25-45 years who received the YFV17D yellow fever vaccine. This rearrangement joins TRBV5-1 to TRBJ1-4, with TRBD1 matching 7 bases. This sample comprised PBMCs, obtained on the day of the yellow fever booster vaccination. The CDR3 nucleotides are TGCGCCAGCAGCCAGGGGACAGCGGGCGGAAAACTGTTTTTT. Protein: CASSQGTAGGKLFF.